A single T cell receptor beta chain is shown here with its context. Its antigen is still unknown. The source of the sample is a study of siplizumab effects on memory and regulatory T cells. Broader study findings: Apparently more diverse than memory cells, naive T cells also seemed major alloresponse contributors.

The CDR3 covers 15 residues. The germline gives CDR1 WNHNN, CDR2 SYGVQD (reference sequence). V lost 1 base to trimming and J lost 0 bases, with 7 bases between them. Approximately 100,000 TCR templates per sample were assayed. TCRdb keeps only in-frame clones here, not all; method: immunoSEQ multiplex PCR. The table shows roughly 60,000 clones, with about 96% occurring only once. Sample: naive CD8+ T cells sorted from blood. The chain joins TRBV10-1 to TRBJ2-1; D unresolved. This receptor was obtained from a human donor in good health. The CDR3, as DNA: TGCGCCAGCAGTGAGTGGGCCAGCTCCTACAATGAGCAGTTCTTC. Residues: CASSEWASSYNEQFF.